This T cell receptor beta chain was sequenced during a study of T cells after yellow fever vaccination. Study background: Low-cell-number fractions underwent preparation using SMART-Seq v4 Ultra Low Input.

Researchers made TCR cDNA using 5'RACE template switching, and this step added a universal primer site and UMIs. TCRdb passed the 5' RACE reads through MiXCR, listing each CDR3 protein once. The table has 96,000 or so distinct CDR3 sequences, 8.9% seen once. A note on this clonotype: A read error is possible here, since a much larger clone lies one base away.

Study-level points and caveats: At 96% for CD4 and 70% to 90% for CD8, most primary-vaccination clones showed up again after the booster. On re-exposure, the response was weaker but peaked faster, at day 5 versus 15.

V dropped 6 bases and J dropped 2 bases, with 15 bases sitting between them. This CDR3 contains 15 residues. In germline, CDR1 is MNHNS, CDR2 SASEGT. Specimen: CD8+ T cells not binding an NS4B(214-222) dextramer, sorted from PBMCs, collected more than 13 days after the first yellow fever vaccination. This rearrangement joins TRBV6-1 to TRBJ2-3; D might be TRBD1 (5 bases). The TCR was taken from a man aged 18 to 30 who received the YFV17D yellow fever vaccine. This CDR3 is CASRSGCYYTDTQYF. The CDR3 bases are TGTGCCAGCAGATCAGGGTGCTATTACACAGATACGCAGTATTTT.